Below, 31 T cell receptor beta chains from the same sample are listed, as sequenced in a study of control samples from healthy donors and cancer patients. This table comes from immunoSEQ multiplex PCR, and its TCRdb copy is limited to in-frame clones, with some not included. Here the sample spans a few hundred thousand clones, around 90% being singletons. Sequenced input: PBMCs. These TCRs come from a man aged 35 to 55 with head and neck cancer.

V usage is TRBV27 and J usage is TRBJ2-3, with no clear D. CDR3 size: 13 residues. V shed 2 bases and J shed 4 bases, with 7 bases lying between them. Looked up from germline, CDR1 is MNHEY and CDR2 is SMNVEV (reference sequence). CDR3 sequence reads: CASSLTRADTQYF. CDR3 DNA: TGTGCCAGCAGTTTAACCAGAGCAGATACGCAGTATTTT.

This clone was seen just once. The chain uses TRBV9 and TRBJ2-7, with TRBD1 matching over 7 bases. From germline, CDR1 is SGDLS and CDR2 YYNGEE. The CDR3 spans 13 residues. V lost 3 bases to trimming and J lost 7 bases; unmatched junction nucleotides: 7. CDR3 bases: TGTGCCAGCAGCGCAGATGACAGGGTTGAGCAGTACTTC. Translation gives CASSADDRVEQYF.

The chain links TRBV7-3 to TRBJ1-1, with TRBD1 matching 7 bases. This CDR3 is built from 15 residues. V was pared by 5 bases and J by 2 bases, with 8 bases of the junction left unmatched. Germline V CDR1 and CDR2: SGHTA, FQGTGA. The CDR3 reads CASSLHGQANTEAFF. In DNA form, the CDR3 reads TGTGCCAGCAGCCTCCACGGACAGGCTAACACTGAAGCTTTCTTT. The full variable domain, with the rest looked up from reference TRBV7-3 and TRBJ1-1, is GAGVSQTPSNKVTEKGKYVELRCDPISGHTALYWYRQSLGQGPEFLIYFQGTGAADDSGLPNDRFFAVRPEGSVSTLKIQRTERGDSAVYLCASSLHGQANTEAFFGQGTRLTVV.

The V gene is TRBV6-2 or TRBV6-3, the J gene TRBJ1-1; D remains ambiguous. Looked up from germline, CDR1 is MNHEY and CDR2 is SVGEGT. V gave up 2 bases and J gave up 0 bases, with 10 bases separating them. This CDR3 is built from 15 residues. The CDR3 sequence is CASSYEGQLNTEAFF. The CDR3, as DNA: TGTGCCAGCAGTTACGAAGGCCAGCTGAACACTGAAGCTTTCTTT.

The genes are TRBV11-2 and TRBJ2-7; D remains ambiguous. There are 12 residues in the CDR3. V was trimmed by 0 bases and J by 9 bases, leaving 9 bases between them. Germline V lookup: CDR1 SGHAT, CDR2 FQNNGV. CDR3 sequence reads: CASSLDSYGQYF. For the CDR3, the DNA is TGTGCCAGCAGCTTAGACTCTTATGGGCAGTACTTC. Together with reference TRBV11-2 and TRBJ2-7, the CDR3 gives the full variable domain: EAGVAQSPRYKIIEKRQSVAFWCNPISGHATLYWYQQILGQGPKLLIQFQNNGVVDDSQLPKDRFSAERLKGVDSTLKIQPAKLEDSAVYLCASSLDSYGQYFGPGTRLTVT.

The V gene is TRBV7-9, the J gene TRBJ2-7; no clear D. The CDR3 sequence is 15 residues long. With 7 bases removed from V and 4 bases from J, the gap between germline ends came to 20 bases. Per germline, CDR1 SEHNR and CDR2 FQNEAQ (reference sequence). The CDR3, as DNA: TGTGCCAGCACCCAAATCGGCCAAAACCCTTACGAGCAGTACTTC. Amino acids: CASTQIGQNPYEQYF.

This chain joins TRBV27 and TRBJ1-4, with 7 bases aligning to TRBD1. The CDR3 has 20 residues. After removal of 6 bases from V and 0 bases from J, the junction contained 19 bases not matched to a gene. Germline V gene lookup returns CDR1 MNHEY and CDR2 SMNVEV (reference sequence). In DNA, the CDR3 is TGTGCCAGCAGCCCCCGGGCCCCCGGGACAGCATTTGCAACTAATGAAAAACTGTTTTTT. Translated, it gives CASSPRAPGTAFATNEKLFF.

The gene calls are TRBV19 and TRBJ1-5; no reliable D call. The germline V and J ends were trimmed by 6 bases and 2 bases, with 11 bases remaining between them. The CDR3 runs 14 residues. Germline CDR1 is LNHDA and CDR2 is SQIVND (reference sequence). CDR3 region: CASRRPTGNQPQHF. As DNA, the CDR3 is TGTGCCAGTAGGAGACCGACGGGCAATCAGCCCCAGCATTTT.

The J gene is TRBJ2-2, the V gene TRBV28, with a possible D match to TRBD1 (6 bases). V dropped 6 bases and J dropped 0 bases, with 17 bases sitting between them. This CDR3 is built from 17 residues. Germline CDR1 is MDHEN and CDR2 is SYDVKM. Here the CDR3 DNA reads TGTGCCAGCAGCCTATCGTCAGGGGTTTCGAACACCGGGGAGCTGTTTTTT. It translates to CASSLSSGVSNTGELFF.

The genes are TRBV19 and TRBJ2-5; no firm D call. Trimming cost V 2 bases and J 3 bases, with 4 bases left between them. Germline CDR1 and CDR2: LNHDA and SQIVND (reference sequence). The CDR3 is 12 amino acids. CDR3 residues: CASSITEETQYF. The CDR3 DNA is TGTGCCAGTAGTATAACGGAAGAGACCCAGTACTTC.

J is TRBJ1-2 and V is TRBV11-2, with 8 bases fitting TRBD1. This CDR3 comprises 12 residues. J gave up 8 bases and V 1 base, and 0 bases lay outside the gene matches. CDR1 is SGHAT and CDR2 is FQNNGV in the germline V gene. The CDR3 DNA reads TGTGCCAGCAGCTTAGCAGGGGGCGGCTACACCTTC. Its translation: CASSLAGGGYTF.

The chain has TRBV6-1 and TRBJ1-5; 7 nucleotides align to TRBD1. CDR1 and CDR2 from the germline V gene are MNHNS and SASEGT. Trimming took 1 base from V and 4 from J; bases not matched to a gene: 10. The CDR3 is 17 residues long. As DNA, the CDR3 is TGTGCCAGCAGTGAAGGCAGGGGGACTACAGGGAATCAGCCCCAGCATTTT. Protein sequence: CASSEGRGTTGNQPQHF.

As concerns this clone: Compared with germline, one end of the junction differs, possibly owing to a read error. This CDR3 reads CASSVAAGQGNTIYF. CDR3 nucleotides: TGTGCCAGCAGCGTAGCGGCAGGGCAAGGAAACACCATATATTTT. V usage is TRBV7-2 and J usage is TRBJ1-3; possible D gene TRBD1, 5 bases. The germline gives CDR1 SGHTA, CDR2 FQGNSA. This CDR3 comprises 15 residues.

This chain links TRBV5-6 with TRBJ1-5, with D maybe TRBD1 (6 bases). The CDR3 sequence is 16 residues long. Per the germline V gene, CDR1 is SGHDT and CDR2 is YYEEEE. V was cut by 1 base and J by 0 bases, with 11 bases left in between. The CDR3 nucleotides are TGTGCCAGCAGCTTGAGGACAGTAGATAGCAATCAGCCCCAGCATTTT. This encodes CASSLRTVDSNQPQHF.

CDR3 in DNA: TGTGCCAGCACCATGGACGGTATGAACACTGAAGCTTTCTTT. Translating gives CASTMDGMNTEAFF. The chain has TRBV7-9 and TRBJ1-1, with unresolved D. Germline V gene lookup returns CDR1 SEHNR and CDR2 FQNEAQ (reference sequence). The V end was cut by 7 bases, the J end by 0 bases, with 12 bases between. This CDR3 comprises 14 residues. Complete variable domain (other parts from reference TRBV7-9 and TRBJ1-1): DTGVSQNPRHKITKRGQNVTFRCDPISEHNRLYWYRQTLGQGPEFLTYFQNEAQLEKSRLLSDRFSAERPKGSFSTLEIQRTEQGDSAMYLCASTMDGMNTEAFFGQGTRLTVV.

The table lists this clone with a count of one. This chain uses TRBV3-1 (or the pseudogene TRBV3-2) with TRBJ1-4; D uncertain. Trimming removed 4 bases at V and 0 bases at J, with 15 bases between. Germline V gene lookup returns CDR1 LGHDT and CDR2 YNNKEL (reference sequence). This CDR3 is built from 17 residues. The CDR3 nucleotides read TGTGCCAGCAGCCGCCCGGCGGACGTTACAACTAATGAAAAACTGTTTTTT. Protein sequence: CASSRPADVTTNEKLFF.

The rearrangement links TRBV9 to TRBJ2-7, with 7 bases lining up with TRBD2. The germline V gene encodes CDR1 SGDLS and CDR2 YYNGEE. This CDR3 comprises 13 residues. The trim removed 3 bases at V and 3 bases at J, leaving 3 bases unmatched. The CDR3 sequence is CASSAGGSYEQYF. Here the CDR3 DNA reads TGTGCCAGCAGCGCCGGGGGGAGCTACGAGCAGTACTTC.

The genes are TRBV24-1 and TRBJ2-5, with a possible D match to TRBD1 (6 bases). V was clipped by 4 bases and J by 5 bases, with 25 bases between them. The length of the CDR3 is 18 residues. Germline V gene lookup returns CDR1 KGHDR and CDR2 SFDVKD. The CDR3 spells CATSDAFGRGEYVETQYF. Written as DNA, the CDR3 is TGTGCCACCAGTGACGCTTTTGGCAGGGGCGAATACGTGGAGACCCAGTACTTC.

The rearrangement joins TRBV5-6 to TRBJ2-3; TRBD2 matches at 12 bases. After removal of 5 bases from V and 4 bases from J, the junction contained 5 bases not matched to a gene. Germline V gene sequence: CDR1 SGHDT, CDR2 YYEEEE. CDR3 length: 15 residues. The CDR3 DNA reads TGTGCCAGCAGTCCTGCTAGCGGGGGGGCAGATACGCAGTATTTT. Translation gives CASSPASGGADTQYF.

The genes are TRBV4-3 and TRBJ1-1, with no clear D. Germline-derived CDR1 and CDR2 are LGHNA and YSLEER. Trimming stripped 0 bases from V and 5 bases from J, with 10 bases between. This CDR3 is 14 amino acids long. CDR3 residues: CASSQDATQTEAFF. CDR3 bases: TGCGCCAGCAGCCAAGATGCGACTCAGACTGAAGCTTTCTTT.

V usage is TRBV7-2 and J usage is TRBJ1-1, with a weak D call TRBD1 (6 bases). CDR3 length equals 17 residues. The V end lost 4 bases, the J end lost 0 bases, and 18 bases lay between the germline ends. CDR1 and CDR2 from the germline V gene are SGHTA and FQGNSA. CDR3 DNA sequence: TGTGCCAGCAGCTCTCCCAGGGGCTCCATCATGAACACTGAAGCTTTCTTT. It codes for CASSSPRGSIMNTEAFF.

This clone was counted a single time. The chain combines TRBV10-1 with TRBJ1-2; D is perhaps TRBD1 (5 bases). CDR3 length: 14 residues. Germline CDR1 reads WNHNN; CDR2 reads SYGVQD (reference sequence). V lost 3 bases, J lost 4 bases, and 12 bases lay in between. CDR3 DNA: TGCGCCAGCAGTGATACGAGGGGAGGCTATGGCTACACCTTC. As protein: CASSDTRGGYGYTF.

The table lists this clone with a count of one. The chain recombines TRBV6-5 with TRBJ2-2, with a tentative D call TRBD1 (5 bases). Trimming shortened V by 4 bases and J by 5 bases, and 8 bases separated the two germline ends. This CDR3 comprises 13 residues. The germline V gene has CDR1 MNHEY and CDR2 SVGAGI. In DNA, the CDR3 is TGTGCCAGCAGTTTGACAGAGACCGGGGAGCTGTTTTTT. Its protein is CASSLTETGELFF.

This clone was seen only once. The chain employs TRBV2 and TRBJ2-7; 7 nucleotides match TRBD2. The germline CDR1 and CDR2 sequences are SNHLY and FYNNEI. After removal of 8 bases from V and 0 bases from J, the junction contained 10 bases not matched to a gene. The CDR3 sequence is 15 residues long. The CDR3 sequence: CASGASGPSSYEQYF. The CDR3 region has the DNA TGTGCCAGCGGGGCTAGCGGTCCAAGCTCCTACGAGCAGTACTTC. The full variable domain, rest sourced from reference TRBV2 and TRBJ2-7, is EPEVTQTPSHQVTQMGQEVILRCVPISNHLYFYWYRQILGQKVEFLVSFYNNEISEKSEIFDDQFSVERPDGSNFTLKIRSTKLEDSAMYFCASGASGPSSYEQYFGPGTRLTVT.

This sequence joins TRBV28 and TRBJ1-3; the D is unclear. Germline CDR1 and CDR2: MDHEN and SYDVKM. Trimming pared 5 bases from V and 2 bases from J, leaving 13 bases between. This CDR3 has 15 amino acids. CDR3 protein: CASSPLRGAGNTIYF. The CDR3 DNA reads as TGTGCCAGCAGTCCCCTCCGCGGGGCTGGAAACACCATATATTTT. The variable domain in full, completed from reference TRBV28 and TRBJ1-3, reads DVKVTQSSRYLVKRTGEKVFLECVQDMDHENMFWYRQDPGLGLRLIYFSYDVKMKEKGDIPEGYSVSREKKERFSLILESASTNQTSMYLCASSPLRGAGNTIYFGEGSWLTVV.

This rearrangement joins TRBV10-1 to TRBJ1-2; no clear D gene. The germline CDR1 and CDR2 sequences are WNHNN and SYGVQD (reference sequence). CDR3 length: 12 amino acids. V was trimmed by 6 bases and J by 9 bases, leaving 14 bases between them. The CDR3 is CASRTKLGCYTF. DNA for the CDR3: TGCGCCAGCAGGACTAAACTGGGGTGCTACACCTTC.

The CDR3 DNA reads TGTGCCAGCAGGCTAGCGGGAGGCGCACAAGAGACCCAGTACTTC. Its protein product is CASRLAGGAQETQYF. The J gene is TRBJ2-5, the V gene TRBV28, with 11 nucleotides matching TRBD2. CDR1 and CDR2 from the germline V gene are MDHEN and SYDVKM. This CDR3 spans 15 amino acids. The V and J ends lost 6 bases and 2 bases, in that order; junction bases with no gene match: 5.

This clone was seen just once. The chain couples TRBV30 to TRBJ1-5, with a tentative D call TRBD1 (6 bases). V lost 3 bases, J lost 7 bases, and 13 bases lay in between. Germline loops: CDR1 GTSNPN, CDR2 SVGIG (reference sequence). The CDR3 spans 13 residues. CDR3 coding DNA: TGTGCCTGGAGGGGGGCAGGGGACCAGCCCCAGCATTTT. Translated: CAWRGAGDQPQHF.

This chain joins TRBV14 and TRBJ1-6; D uncertain. This CDR3 is built from 14 residues. V was trimmed by 4 bases and J by 7 bases, leaving 11 bases between them. CDR1 and CDR2 from the germline V gene are SGHDN and FVKESK. The CDR3 region is CASSPAGWNSPLHF. The CDR3 DNA reads as TGTGCCAGCAGCCCCGCGGGGTGGAATTCACCCCTCCACTTT.

This rearrangement joins TRBV4-3 to TRBJ2-7; maybe TRBD1 (6 bases). This CDR3 spans 14 amino acids. V gave up 2 bases and J gave up 2 bases, with 10 bases separating them. The germline CDR1 and CDR2 sequences are LGHNA and YSLEER. As DNA, the CDR3 is TGCGCCAGCAGCCAACATCAGGGGCCCTACGAGCAGTACTTC. Translated: CASSQHQGPYEQYF.

The chain combines TRBV30 with TRBJ2-2; 12 nucleotides align to TRBD2. The germline V gene has CDR1 GTSNPN and CDR2 SVGIG (reference sequence). CDR3 length equals 17 residues. The ends lost 0 bases at V and 1 base at J; junction bases unmatched: 3. The chain's CDR3 is CAWSVTSGRMNTGELFF. The CDR3 DNA reads TGTGCCTGGAGTGTTACTAGCGGGAGGATGAACACCGGGGAGCTGTTTTTT.